The rows below give T cell receptor beta chains drawn from one sample of a study of blood T cell repertoires in COVID-19. Assay used: immunoSEQ multiplex PCR; TCRdb lists only in-frame clones, some missing. The repertoire has about 81,000 clones, about 96% of them found once; the top ten carry about 4.5%. Sequenced material: peripheral blood. These receptors were obtained from a human donor with active COVID-19. The donor label of this sample is uncertain. CDR3s include the opening cysteine and the closing phenylalanine or tryptophan. D genes are given only for firm matches.

V gene	D gene	J gene	CDR3 length	CDR3 protein	CDR3 DNA
TRBV23-1	TRBD2	TRBJ2-1	17	CASSFPRTSANNNEQFF	TGCGCCAGCAGTTTCCCGAGGACTAGCGCTAACAACAATGAGCAGTTCTTC
TRBV10-3	NA	TRBJ2-7	15	CAISEGLAVTYEQYF	TGTGCCATCAGTGAGGGGTTAGCGGTAACCTACGAGCAGTACTTC
TRBV18	TRBD1	TRBJ2-2	20	CASSPTWTGGRTLNTGELFF	TGTGCCAGCTCACCTACTTGGACAGGGGGCCGAACTTTAAACACCGGGGAGCTGTTTTTT
TRBV5-8	NA	TRBJ1-4	14	CASSARGGREKLFF	TGTGCCAGCAGCGCTAGAGGAGGGCGCGAAAAACTGTTTTTT
TRBV28	NA	TRBJ2-1	14	CATKGGGLYNEQFF	TGTGCCACCAAAGGGGGGGGACTGTACAATGAGCAGTTCTTC
TRBV11-3	NA	TRBJ2-1	17	CASSLDGALRGHNEQFF	TGTGCCAGCAGCTTAGACGGAGCTTTACGGGGTCACAATGAGCAGTTCTTC
TRBV6-5	NA	TRBJ1-1	12	CASMPGKNEAFF	TGTGCCAGCATGCCAGGTAAAAATGAAGCTTTCTTT
TRBV7-6	TRBD1	TRBJ2-3	14	CASSPGQLTDTQYF	TGTGCCAGCAGCCCGGGACAGCTCACAGATACGCAGTATTTT
TRBV5-6	TRBD2	TRBJ2-7	14	CASSLGTSEYEQYF	TGTGCCAGCAGCTTGGGGACTAGCGAGTACGAGCAGTACTTC
TRBV10-1	TRBD2	TRBJ2-1	17	CASSESTRAGGPNEQFF	TGCGCCAGCAGTGAGTCGACTCGAGCGGGAGGGCCCAATGAGCAGTTCTTC
TRBV7-9	NA	TRBJ1-1	14	CASSSGRVNTEAFF	TGTGCCAGCAGCTCGGGCAGGGTGAACACTGAAGCTTTCTTT
TRBV25-1	TRBD2	TRBJ2-1	13	CATRTSGRGEQFF	TGTGCCACCCGGACTAGCGGGAGGGGGGAGCAGTTCTTC
TRBV11-3	NA	TRBJ2-7	16	CASSSPVEGPSRRQYF	TGTGCCAGCAGCTCCCCCGTGGAGGGGCCCTCGCGAAGGCAGTACTTC
TRBV3-1/TRBV3-2	TRBD2	TRBJ2-5	16	CASSLGLAGGQETQYF	TGTGCCAGCAGCCTTGGACTAGCGGGGGGCCAAGAGACCCAGTACTTC
TRBV20-1	NA	TRBJ1-4	11	CSVGKDEKLFF	TGCAGTGTTGGCAAAGATGAAAAACTGTTTTTT